Many counts were recorded for the clone carrying this T cell receptor beta chain. Its antigen is undetermined. Using its own MiXCR run on the 5' RACE reads, TCRdb lists one record per CDR3 protein. In the table there are about 200,000 distinct CDR3 sequences, 6.5% to 8% of which are singletons. The sample originates from a study of identical twins. Findings and caveats of the study: Twins' surplus sharing was weaker for beta out-of-frame sequences.

Separately, the same data were catalogued under a study of T cells expressing NK-cell markers. That source adds: The contribution of dominant NKG2C+ clonotypes to CD8+ T cells in roughly six donors was about 1.0-8%.

The sequence was obtained from a woman aged 18 to 35 in good health. Material for sequencing was CD8+ T cells sorted from blood.

The CDR3 DNA is TGTGCCAGCAGCCACGGTTCGCGTTTGGCCACAGATACGCAGTATTTT. It specifies CASSHGSRLATDTQYF. This chain connects TRBV3-1 to TRBJ2-3; D is unclear. The germline V gene has CDR1 LGHDT and CDR2 YNNKEL (reference sequence). V gave up 3 bases and J gave up 2 bases, with 15 bases separating them. The CDR3 is 16 amino acids.